This record looks at one T cell receptor (beta chain) sequence and its context. Its matching antigen is unknown. Germline CDR1 is SEHNR and CDR2 is FQNEAQ (reference sequence). With 5 bases clipped from V and 3 bases from J, the junction kept 7 bases outside the gene matches. This CDR3 is 16 amino acids long. PCR involved 60 Vbeta and 13 Jbeta primers. Assay: immunoSEQ multiplex PCR; the TCRdb copy retains only in-frame clones and omits some. The top ten clones hold under 5% of a sample with around 100,000 clones, over 75% of them seen once. The data belong to a study of cytomegalovirus exposure and HLA in healthy donors. General study points: What a later analysis showed was that several of the most significant clusters appeared linked to common viral pathogens.

The chain has TRBV7-9 and TRBJ2-7, with TRBD2 identical over 13 bases. The source of this sequence is a male donor in good health and CMV-seropositive. The material sequenced was PBMCs. The CDR3 DNA reads TGTGCCAGCAGCCTGCCCGGGACTAGCGGGATCTACGAGCAGTACTTC. It codes for CASSLPGTSGIYEQYF.